The present entry profiles one T cell receptor (beta chain) with its context. Antigen: not known. After autologous stem cell transplantation all patients relapsed, and prior brentuximab vedotin exposure differed between cohorts. The data derive from a study of PD-1 blockade in classical Hodgkin lymphoma. Notes on the study in general: Unlike CD8+ TCR diversity, which did not rise significantly by C4D1, CD4+ TCR diversity did. The authors have not defined what causes the repertoire differences, possibly disease activity or prior therapy.

Sequencing used immunoSEQ multiplex PCR; TCRdb keeps in-frame clones, though not all of them. In the table there are under 70,000 clones, over 55% of which are singletons. The sequence was collected from a human donor with classical Hodgkin lymphoma. The sequencing here drew on peripheral blood mononuclear cells (PBMCs), taken before the second cycle of nivolumab.

CDR3 bases: TGTGCCAGCAGTTACCCCGGGACCCCCTACGAGCAGTACTTC. Translating it yields CASSYPGTPYEQYF. The rearrangement joins TRBV6-5 to TRBJ2-7; tentatively, D is TRBD1 or TRBD2 (5 bases each). Trimming removed 2 bases at V and 2 bases at J, with 10 bases between. The CDR3 consists of 14 residues. Germline V gives CDR1 MNHEY, CDR2 SVGAGI.